The 14 T cell receptor beta chains given below trace back to one sample, sequenced in a study of cytomegalovirus exposure and HLA in healthy donors. Primers for the PCR totalled 60 Vbeta and 13 Jbeta. Profiled with immunoSEQ multiplex PCR; TCRdb holds only in-frame clones, not every one. The sample holds around 300,000 clones; approximately 90% are singletons and the top ten take about 2.3%. Sequences were obtained from PBMCs. These receptor sequences come from a woman aged 18-29 years in good health and CMV-seronegative.

The V and J genes are TRBV10-2 and TRBJ2-1; 7 nucleotides align to TRBD2. The trim removed 5 bases at V and 4 bases at J, leaving 5 bases unmatched. The CDR3 is 14 residues long. In germline, CDR1 is WSHSY, CDR2 SAAADI. The CDR3 sequence is CASSQRGSYNEQFF. The CDR3 DNA reads as TGCGCCAGCAGTCAGCGCGGGAGTTACAATGAGCAGTTCTTC.

This clone was seen just once. V and J are TRBV6-1 and TRBJ2-7; a possible D gene is TRBD2 (5 bases). CDR1 and CDR2 (germline): MNHNS, SASEGT. The V end was cut by 4 bases, the J end by 2 bases, with 15 bases between. This CDR3 contains 15 residues. Here the CDR3 reads CASSVAPGVAYEQYF. CDR3 bases: TGTGCCAGCAGTGTGGCCCCCGGGGTTGCCTACGAGCAGTACTTC.

The chain is built from TRBV29-1 and TRBJ1-2; no firm D call. Trimming removed 1 base from V and 7 bases from J, with 10 bases in between. CDR1 is SQVTM, CDR2 ANQGSEA, per germline. The CDR3 extends over 12 amino acids. The CDR3 DNA is TGCAGCGTTGAAGGGGCCAATGGTGGCTACACCTTC. Protein: CSVEGANGGYTF.

The chain recombines TRBV5-1 with TRBJ1-1; 7 bases fit TRBD1. This CDR3 has 15 residues. Germline V CDR1 and CDR2: SGHRS, YFSETQ. Trimming cost V 0 bases and J 3 bases; bases outside gene matches: 5. CDR3: CASSLGPRGDTEAFF. CDR3 in DNA: TGCGCCAGCAGCTTGGGTCCCAGGGGGGACACTGAAGCTTTCTTT. The entire variable domain, with the rest obtained from reference TRBV5-1 and TRBJ1-1, is as follows: KAGVTQTPRYLIKTRGQQVTLSCSPISGHRSVSWYQQTPGQGLQFLFEYFSETQRNKGNFPGRFSGRQFSNSRSEMNVSTLELGDSALYLCASSLGPRGDTEAFFGQGTRLTVV.

Here the CDR3 reads CASSLDVSAENTEAFF. The CDR3 DNA sequence: TGCGCCAGCAGCTTGGATGTTTCCGCAGAGAACACTGAAGCTTTCTTT. The chain employs TRBV5-1 and TRBJ1-1; D is undetermined. V lost 0 bases and J 1 base, leaving 13 bases between the germline ends. Germline CDR1 SGHRS, CDR2 YFSETQ. The CDR3 loop spans 16 amino acids.

This chain joins TRBV18 and TRBJ1-4, with 9 nucleotides matching TRBD1. Germline CDR1 reads KGHSH; CDR2 reads LQKENI. The CDR3 totals 15 residues. Unmatched junction bases numbered 7, after V lost 4 bases and J lost 7 bases. DNA of the CDR3: TGTGCCAGCTCACTACTACAGGGGGCAGGTGAAAAACTGTTTTTT. This sequence encodes CASSLLQGAGEKLFF.

The genes are TRBV14 and TRBJ1-2, with a tentative D call TRBD1 (5 bases). CDR3 length: 14 amino acids. V was clipped by 4 bases and J by 5 bases, with 14 bases between them. Germline V lookup: CDR1 SGHDN, CDR2 FVKESK. CDR3 residues: CASSPTGGTYGYTF. The CDR3 nucleotides are TGTGCCAGCAGCCCAACCGGGGGAACTTATGGCTACACCTTC.

The chain has TRBV5-1 and TRBJ2-3; 10 bases are a match to TRBD1. CDR1 and CDR2 (germline): SGHRS, YFSETQ. The V gene end was trimmed by 7 bases and the J gene end by 3 bases; junction bases not matched to a gene: 5. The CDR3 length is 14 residues. The CDR3 bases are TGCGCCAGCGGGGACAGGGGTTTGACAGATACGCAGTATTTT. Its protein is CASGDRGLTDTQYF.

V is TRBV19 and J is TRBJ1-5, with TRBD1 matching 9 bases. CDR3 length: 15 amino acids. J was trimmed by 6 bases and V by 6 bases; bases with no gene match: 9. Germline V gene sequence: CDR1 LNHDA, CDR2 SQIVND (reference sequence). Written as DNA, the CDR3 is TGTGCCAGTAGAGTACAGGGGGCGTCTGGTCAGCCCCAGCATTTT. This sequence encodes CASRVQGASGQPQHF. The full variable domain, with the rest looked up from reference TRBV19 and TRBJ1-5, is DGGITQSPKYLFRKEGQNVTLSCEQNLNHDAMYWYRQDPGQGLRLIYYSQIVNDFQKGDIAEGYSVSREKKESFPLTVTSAQKNPTAFYLCASRVQGASGQPQHFGDGTRLSIL.

The chain has TRBV19 and TRBJ1-2, with D unresolved. Germline V gene sequence: CDR1 LNHDA, CDR2 SQIVND (reference sequence). The CDR3 contains 15 residues. Trimming shortened V by 3 bases and J by 8 bases, and 19 bases separated the two germline ends. The CDR3 reads CASSINSPPIRGYTF. The CDR3 DNA follows: TGTGCCAGTAGTATCAACAGCCCGCCGATTCGGGGCTACACCTTC.

This clone was seen more than once but under ten times. The rearrangement uses TRBV11-2 and TRBJ2-1; 10 bases are a match to TRBD2. Germline CDR1 reads SGHAT; CDR2 reads FQNNGV. The trim removed 3 bases at V and 3 bases at J, leaving 8 bases unmatched. The CDR3 totals 17 residues. As DNA, the CDR3 is TGTGCCAGCAGCTTTGTGAAGCGGGGGGGGCACTACAATGAGCAGTTCTTC. Protein sequence: CASSFVKRGGHYNEQFF.

The chain employs TRBV7-8 and TRBJ1-2; D is uncertain. Looked up from germline, CDR1 is SGHVS and CDR2 is FQNEAQ. V lost 5 bases to trimming and J lost 3 bases, with 16 bases between them. This CDR3 contains 15 residues. The CDR3: CASSLPNDLDYGYTF. The CDR3 nucleotides read TGTGCCAGCAGCCTCCCGAATGACTTGGACTATGGCTACACCTTC.

The chain links TRBV18 to TRBJ1-4, with D possibly matching TRBD1 (5 bases). CDR1 is KGHSH and CDR2 is LQKENI in the germline V gene. With 3 bases removed from V and 8 bases from J, the gap between germline ends came to 13 bases. The CDR3 runs 14 residues. In DNA form, the CDR3 reads TGTGCCAGCTCACCCGGCAGGGTGGAGGAAAAACTGTTTTTT. This sequence encodes CASSPGRVEEKLFF.

This chain links TRBV5-5 with TRBJ1-5, with TRBD1 identical over 9 bases. The V gene end was trimmed by 4 bases and the J gene end by 0 bases; junction bases not matched to a gene: 5. Germline V CDR1 and CDR2: SGHKS, YYEKEE (reference sequence). The CDR3 length is 16 residues. CDR3 bases: TGTGCCAGCAGCCGTAGGACAGGGGATAGCAATCAGCCCCAGCATTTT. This gives the protein CASSRRTGDSNQPQHF.